These T cell receptor beta chains were read from a single sample in a study of T cells in Graves' hyperthyroidism and ophthalmopathy. TCRdb re-called the multiplex PCR reads with MiXCR, one entry per CDR3 protein. The table shows about 400,000 distinct CDR3 sequences, with about 15% occurring only once. Sequences were obtained from blood. The receptors were sampled from a woman aged 30 to 39 with Graves' hyperthyroidism. Both conserved end residues are part of each CDR3. Each record gives: V gene, clone size, CDR3 protein. Clone size is not always given. Where it is, it says once, few, many or a class for expanded clones.

TRBV10-3,-,CAISWTGAYEQYF
TRBV24-1,few,CASDGSHVEGCSYEQYF
TRBV5-4,-,CASSSKLAGVGETQYF
TRBV18,many,CASSPTSDGYNEQFF
TRBV3-1,-,CASSQSLGGYTF
TRBV20-1,many,CSARVPSSDYEQYF
TRBV28,-,CASSLTSGTYNEQYF
TRBV12-3/TRBV12-4,many,CASTPFPQETQYF
TRBV6-1,many,CASIPYAGTEAFSLF
TRBV27,many,CASSRRGPQFGQPQHF
TRBV24-1,-,CATSDRDRVLYNEQFF
TRBV10-3,many,CAISESTLPGWQYF
TRBV28,many,CASSPSSYGYTF
TRBV20-1,many,CSARPGTGGSNQPQHF
TRBV20-1,many,CSAGQGAMNTEAFF
TRBV12-3/TRBV12-4,-,CASSYSGERTGVYEQYF
TRBV29-1,-,CSAPGAASGGYTF
TRBV28,many,CASSLGDRQSPLHF
TRBV6-1,few,CASSEFLSAFF
TRBV2,few,CASIDRPTNSPLHF
TRBV4-1,-,CASSHRDSYNEQYF
TRBV28,many,CASRAGLGIQYF
TRBV2,many,CASSELAGVPNTGELFF
TRBV28,many,CATTGGLVSSYEQYF
TRBV10-3,few,CAISEAGGNEQYF
TRBV4-1,-,CASSQNRGSNSPLHF
TRBV9,few,CASSVRSGSDEQYF
TRBV20-1,many,CSASGATRETQYF